Below, one T cell receptor beta chain is given with its context. This clonotype appeared many times. Its antigen is not yet known. No quality values exist for individual bases; no much larger clone is one base distant. This specimen belongs to a study of human T cells and chemical hapten exposure (dated by TCRdb to about 2021). Turning to the overall study: For sensitization, 2% DPC in acetone was applied to a 2 cm by 2 cm area of upper inner arm skin. Weekly therapeutic DPC doses were additionally applied to the scalp of patients throughout the approximately 23-week study period. Patch testing on the upper back used Finn chambers containing 0.01% DPC, with scoring done after 6 days according to International Contact Dermatitis Research Group standards. Most of the patients in the cohort were female, and the cohort covered alopecia areata with under or over 50% scalp involvement, alopecia totalis and alopecia universalis. Libraries were pooled for sequencing, and variation in per-sample TCR yields was attributed mainly to small differences in library volumes within the pool. The study tracked peripheral blood TCR repertoire changes in vivo during primary and secondary sensitization to the hapten diphenylcyclopropenone (DPC) in alopecia patients. Blood samples were taken from patients before sensitization (week 0) and at 2, 6 and about 24 weeks after DPC sensitization. Roughly 30 alopecia patients gave blood for TCR sequencing at one to four time points (pre-sensitization, 2, 6 and 24 weeks).

Receptor libraries were prepared by RACE. The instrument given in TCRdb is NextSeq 500. During library preparation, unique molecular identifiers were attached to individual cDNA molecules so that TCRs could be counted in a quantitative, reproducible way. From each blood RNA sample, both TCR alpha and TCR beta chains were sequenced. In the paper's pipeline: The median number of TCRs per sample was approximately 93,000, ranging from roughly 23,224 to 700,000. V, J and CDR3 annotation of the TCR reads was carried out using the Decombinator software suite. For PS versus PT1 abundance plots, all samples were subsampled to the same number of TCRs (28,000). Expanded TCRs were defined as absent before sensitization and observed at least eight times at the 2-week time point. TCRdb itself trimmed the public reads at Q25 with fastp, ran MiXCR and retained productive beta chains. Each CDR3 protein appears once, grouped with its most common genes and DNA. What appears here as the V and J calls and clone size reflects TCRdb's work, not the paper's. A total of tens of thousands of distinct CDR3 sequences appear in this sample, more than 5% of them only once. Around 6% of the sample is taken by the ten largest.

The V and J ends are trimmed by 0 bases and 1 base, leaving 6 bases between them. CDR1 KGHSH and CDR2 LQKENI are derived from the germline V gene. Inclusive of the bounding cysteine and phenylalanine, the CDR3 is 14 residues long. Just CDR3 DNA is preserved here, 42 bases in frame from base 1. General conclusions and limits of the study: Because every patient had alopecia, a presumed autoimmune disease, the patients' immune response might differ from that of healthy individuals. Significantly more large CDR3 similarity clusters were formed by expanded TCRs than by pre-sensitization or healthy control sets, consistent with antigen-driven responses. Patch test score correlated positively with the number of PT1 expanded TCRs, reaching significance at thresholds 8, 16 and 32 but not at 4. Repeated subsampling changed both the strength of the expansion versus patch-test correlation and the threshold at which that correlation became significant. DPC sensitization did not change the number of TCRs with a frequency above 1 in 1000, and there was no evidence of changes in global repertoire structure.

The time point label on this specimen signifies: patch test 3, about 24 weeks after DPC sensitization. The treatment or condition label of this sample denotes: therapeutic diphenylcyclopropenone sensitization with weekly scalp DPC. At every patch-test visit, the blood draw took place before the patch test was put on. To be eligible, patients had to be aged 18 to 70, diagnosed with alopecia and judged suitable for DPC therapy, while pregnant patients were excluded. Total RNA was extracted from unfractionated whole blood collected in Tempus Blood RNA tubes. This receptor was obtained from a man younger than 45 with alopecia areata. Some clones in this sample may be carry-over from other donors' samples. The input for sequencing was whole blood, taken in connection with sensitization to the hapten diphenylcyclopropenone (DPC). Recombination linked TRBV18 to TRBJ2-5; the D gene assignment is ambiguous. CDR3 loop: CASSPPFFQETQYF. The DNA reads TGTGCCAGCTCACCACCGTTCTTCCAAGAGACCCAGTACTTC.